One TCR beta chain is described in this entry. The antigen is undetermined. The data are from a study of siplizumab effects on memory and regulatory T cells. Points from the study as a whole: Proliferating siplizumab-cultured Tregs lacked confirmed suppressive function. Roughly 75-97% of proliferating CD4+ or CD8+ clones lacked an assignable naive or memory phenotype.

The germline gives CDR1 SGHTA, CDR2 FQGNSA. Trimming left V 3 bases short and J 0 bases short, with 14 bases between. CDR3 length: 16 residues. Clones were sequenced by immunoSEQ multiplex PCR, and TCRdb holds only the in-frame ones, with some missing. Of about 100,000 clones in the sample, about 95% were seen once. The sequence came from a human donor in good health. V and J are TRBV7-2 and TRBJ1-2, with D hard to call. The source material was non-Treg CD4+ T cells sorted from blood. The DNA for the CDR3 is TGTGCCAGCAGCTTTGGGCGGCTCCTCGCTAACTATGGCTACACCTTC. It translates to CASSFGRLLANYGYTF. The full variable domain, in which reference TRBV7-2 and TRBJ1-2 provide the parts outside the CDR3, is GAGVSQSPSNKVTEKGKDVELRCDPISGHTALYWYRQSLGQGLEFLIYFQGNSAPDKSGLPSDRFSAERTGGSVSTLTIQRTQQEDSAVYLCASSFGRLLANYGYTFGSGTRLTVV.